This entry is about one T cell receptor (beta chain). Its antigen target is currently unknown. Per-base qualities were not stored, and no clone one base away is much larger. This sample was taken from a study of cytomegalovirus exposure and HLA in healthy donors (dated by TCRdb to the late 2010s). Background on the whole study: In an earlier analysis of under 750 of the donors, approximately 260 Gb of sequence data and approximately 100 million unique TCR beta sequences from about 190 million T cells were reported. An early release covering more than 500 HLA-typed donors comprised approximately 290 gigabases of sequencing data and about 90 million unique TCR sequences. Among the roughly 370 genotyped donors, 75% to 90% belonged to the genetic ancestry cluster associated with self-reported Caucasian donors. The aim of the study was to test whether cataloging public T cell receptors could identify signatures of past pathogen exposure. The study used immunosequencing to profile the T cell repertoires of more than 650 subjects and linked those repertoires to cytomegalovirus serostatus. Along with the roughly 700-subject first cohort, a separate validation cohort of over a hundred different subjects was used. To predict cytomegalovirus infection status, the study brought together high-throughput TCR immunosequencing, statistical association of individual TCRs with disease status, and machine learning. A later analysis re-examined previously published TCR beta repertoires from 500 to 700 donors and added high-resolution HLA genotyping to investigate patterns of TCR occurrence. The later analysis used no new phenotypic data to find candidate immune exposures, relying instead on TCR beta sequences and their occurrence across donors. To decide whether each TCR beta V gene segment behaved as functional or pseudogenic, an earlier analysis of several hundred of the donors relied on high-throughput TCR beta sequencing. Alongside the repertoire data, information on donor age, sex, ethnicity and CMV serostatus was compiled. A later genetic analysis took genome-wide SNP genotypes for about three fifths of the roughly 700 donors and used that subset as a discovery cohort. Every discovery cohort repertoire had been produced on one sequencing platform. HLA typing covered class I and class II loci at four-digit resolution. The number of typed donors differed by locus: roughly 629-630 for A, B, C, DRB1 and DQB1; 522 for DQA1; some 610 for DPA1; and around 470 for DPB1. Roughly 5 DR-DQ haplotypes were treated as single units for association and clustering because of strong linkage in the cohort. Among almost 400 genotyped donors of the cohort, an average of roughly 240,000 unique TCR beta nucleotide sequences were sequenced per donor, roughly 18% of them non-productive. The full study reports these points: Correlated functional status among segregating V segments might be attributable to linkage disequilibrium, but an unknown experimental factor could not be ruled out. The 87-base-pair reads could not distinguish some IMGT-functional V segments, including TRBV6-2 and TRBV6-3, so those segments were excluded. HLA typing was unavailable for some donors at each locus, so association tests used only the typed subset. The classifier was reported to diagnose cytomegalovirus status with high specificity and sensitivity in both the original and validation cohorts. In a later genetic analysis, a missense DCLRE1C variant was associated with V-gene and J-gene trimming of TCR beta chains, and the association was replicated in an independent cohort. A few of the identified cytomegalovirus-associated TCR beta chains were confirmed in vitro to be specific for cytomegalovirus antigens. The authors suggested that the approach could potentially be extended to other disease states and immunological phenotypes. The only immune exposure information available for the cohort was CMV serostatus. Several of the top co-occurrence clusters appeared to be linked to parvovirus B19, influenza, CMV and Epstein-Barr virus, according to a later analysis. When HLA alleles, especially DR and DQ, strongly co-occurred, TCR associations were difficult to assign to individual alleles. The presence/absence analyses assumed that sequencing depth was roughly uniform across donors, and that assumption may not be true. In a later analysis, HLA-associated TCR beta chains showed more clonal expansion and lower generation probabilities than non-associated chains that were equally common. In this cohort, only TCR beta chains were sequenced, and detectable features were limited by the absence of alpha or paired-chain data. Most TCR sequences were seen in very few donors, while some public TCRs were found in many individuals. A total of roughly 160 TCR beta chains were listed by the study as associated with cytomegalovirus. The earlier analysis of some 540 of the donors excluded some 15 rarely observed V segments, including chromosome 9 orphons, because counts were too low. In a later analysis, about 17,000 TCR beta sequences were associated with specific HLA alleles at a false discovery rate of 0.05. An earlier analysis of approximately 530 of the donors showed that most TCR beta V segments appeared in productive rearrangements either about 87% or about 30% of the time, which broadly matched IMGT annotations. According to a later genetic analysis, donors in an Asian-associated ancestry cluster had fewer N-insertions in productive TCRs than the roughly 700-donor mean. A further reported finding was that TCR beta sequences accurately predicted the HLA-A and HLA-B alleles for most subjects in the first cohort. A group of highly shared sequence variants was considered likely to be a technical artifact of the sequencing pipeline. According to a later analysis, TCR association rates differed among HLA loci, with DRB1 alleles showing the most associated TCRs and HLA-C alleles showing the fewest. Most CMV-associated TCR beta chains appeared to be HLA-restricted in a later analysis, and the HLA associations seemed to be driven largely by CMV exposure.

The cohort comprised 550 to 700 healthy bone marrow donors. Cohort members were all nominally healthy when sampled, although unrecorded immune exposures were likely present. The donor was CMV seronegative and was included in the group of several hundred seronegative cohort members. A peripheral blood sample was provided by each donor, and peripheral blood mononuclear cells were used for TCR beta sequencing. The Qiagen DNeasy Blood Extraction Kit was used to extract genomic DNA from the blood cell samples. For CDR1 and CDR2, the germline V gene lists MNHNS and SASEGT. From its cysteine to its phenylalanine, the CDR3 spans 14 amino acids. Only CDR3 DNA is held: 42 bases, read in frame from base 1. V is cut by 9 bases and J by 7 bases, and the space between the germline ends is 18 bases. The library was obtained by the immunoSEQ multiplex PCR assay. The multiplex PCR relied on a mix of 60 forward primers for TCR Vbeta segments and 13 reverse primers for TCR Jbeta segments. The CDR3 region of rearranged TCR beta genes was amplified from genomic DNA with a multiplex PCR assay. The Illumina HiSeq System was used to sequence the amplified TCR beta libraries as 87-base-pair reads. Per the authors' processing: A later analysis tallied roughly 80 million unique TCR beta chains across the 700 or so repertoires, and 10 million to 11 million of those chains were shared by two or more donors. A nearest-neighbor algorithm error-corrected the raw reads and collapsed the reads into unique sequences, merging closely related sequences to remove PCR and sequencing errors. Alignment of CDR3 sequences to IMGT reference sequences was used to assign V, D and J gene segments. Each retained sequence needed at least a six-nucleotide match to both a V gene segment and a J gene segment. Rearrangements were called productive when the CDR3 lacked stop codons and stayed in frame with V and J; all others were non-productive. CDR3 was defined by IMGT convention, running from the second conserved V-encoded cysteine to the conserved J-encoded phenylalanine. In an earlier analysis of 500 to 650 of the donors, sequences lacking an unambiguous match to a single V gene segment were excluded. In an earlier analysis of 587 of the donors, a V segment was called functional when productive rearrangements were above 56.7%, and segregating when the standard deviation between donors exceeded 5%. A statistical classification framework was built to diagnose cytomegalovirus status from the catalog of TCR beta chain sequences. V and J gene assignment, in a later analysis, came from comparing TCR nucleotide sequences with IMGT/GENE-DB human TR gene sequences. The TCRdist pipeline was used in a later analysis to assign CDR3 sequences and most-parsimonious VDJ recombination scenarios. A later analysis defined each TCR beta chain by its CDR3 amino acid sequence plus V-gene family, and excluded reads lacking a unique V-gene family. In a later analysis, around 650 highly shared, low-generation-probability nucleotide sequences were removed to address suspected cross-contamination and a sequencing artifact. In a later analysis, a clonal expansion index was calculated for each public chain from normalized within-repertoire ranks of inferred template counts. In a later analysis, generation probabilities were computed using a VDJ recombination model fitted to out-of-frame rearrangements, and the results were checked against IGoR. A later analysis scored TCR-TCR, TCR-HLA and TCR-CMV co-occurrence with hypergeometric tests, applying a repertoire-size bias correction to TCR pairs. In a later analysis, false discovery rates were estimated by permuting HLA or CMV assignments 20 times. A later analysis grouped co-occurring TCRs with DBSCAN, adding TCRdist sequence similarity when clustering within HLA-allele-positive subsets. Repertoires with fewer than 30,000 or more than 120,000 public chains, plus five repertoires with anomalous nucleotide sharing, were excluded from co-occurrence clustering. Not all clones reach the TCRdb copy of this immuneACCESS table, which keeps in-frame sequences only. Checked studies attribute under half of the gap to unresolved V genes and leave the rest unexplained. The D gene and trimming were derived from the DNA, and the V and J assignments and clone size from that table. Present in this sample are 160,000 or so clones, approximately 82% of which were seen just once. The top ten clonotypes cover 1.4% of the sample.

Sequencing used PBMCs. This chain joins TRBV6-1 to TRBJ1-4; TRBD1 might be the D gene, on 6 matching bases. The origin of this receptor is a male donor in good health and CMV-seronegative. This receptor has the CDR3 CASGGTQGSEKLFF. Read as DNA, the sequence is TGTGCCAGTGGGGGAACCCAGGGGAGTGAAAAACTGTTTTTT.